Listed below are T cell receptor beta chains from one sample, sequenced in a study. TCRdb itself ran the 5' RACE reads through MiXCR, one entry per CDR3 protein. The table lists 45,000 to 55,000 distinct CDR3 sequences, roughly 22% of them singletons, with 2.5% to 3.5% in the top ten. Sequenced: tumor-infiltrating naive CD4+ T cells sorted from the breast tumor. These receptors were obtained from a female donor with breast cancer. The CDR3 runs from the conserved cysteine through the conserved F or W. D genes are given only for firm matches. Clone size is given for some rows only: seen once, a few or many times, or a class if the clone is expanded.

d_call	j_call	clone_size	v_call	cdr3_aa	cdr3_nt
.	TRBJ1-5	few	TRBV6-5	CASSLTSPGGGNQPQHF	TGTGCCAGCAGCCTTACCAGCCCCGGGGGAGGCAATCAGCCCCAGCATTTT
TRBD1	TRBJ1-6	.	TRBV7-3	CASSLGQLNSPLHF	TGTGCCAGCAGCCTGGGACAGCTAAATTCACCCCTCCACTTT
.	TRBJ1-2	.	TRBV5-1	CASSLSGNYGYTF	TGCGCCAGCAGCTTAAGCGGGAACTATGGCTACACCTTC
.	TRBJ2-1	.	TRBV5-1	CASSSRASADEQFF	TGCGCCAGCAGCTCGAGGGCCTCTGCGGATGAGCAGTTCTTC
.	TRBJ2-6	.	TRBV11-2	CASSRMGLAGANVLTF	TGTGCCAGCAGCCGAATGGGGCTAGCTGGGGCCAACGTCCTGACTTTC
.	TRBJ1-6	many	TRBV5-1	CASSPQMAGSPLHF	TGCGCCAGCAGCCCCCAAATGGCGGGGTCACCCCTCCACTTT
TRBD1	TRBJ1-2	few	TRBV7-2	CASSPHGGGHGYTF	TGTGCCAGCAGCCCCCACGGAGGGGGCCATGGCTACACCTTC
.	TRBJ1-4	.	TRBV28	CASRRGQINEKLFF	TGTGCCAGCAGACGTGGACAGATAAATGAAAAACTGTTTTTT
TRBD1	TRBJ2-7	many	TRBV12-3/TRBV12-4	CASSRTGPTYEQYF	TGTGCCAGCAGTCGGACAGGTCCTACCTACGAGCAGTACTTC
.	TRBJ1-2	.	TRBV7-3	CASSPNSGGVSDGYTF	TGTGCCAGCAGCCCGAACTCTGGGGGTGTTTCGGATGGCTACACCTTC
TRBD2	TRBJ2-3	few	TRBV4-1	CASSHREDIDTQYF	TGCGCCAGCAGCCACCGGGAGGACATAGATACGCAGTATTTT
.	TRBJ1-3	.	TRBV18	CASSQTDTGNTIYF	TGTGCCAGCTCACAGACAGACACTGGAAACACCATATATTTT
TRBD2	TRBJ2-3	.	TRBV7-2	CASSRSGATDTQYF	TGTGCCAGCAGCCGTAGCGGGGCCACAGATACGCAGTATTTT
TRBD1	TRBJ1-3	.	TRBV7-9	CGSSFRQGRVSGNTIYF	TGTGGCAGCAGCTTCCGACAGGGAAGGGTCTCTGGAAACACCATATATTTT
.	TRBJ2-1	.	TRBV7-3	CASSFSKTSYNEQFF	TGTGCCAGCAGCTTCTCCAAGACCTCCTACAATGAGCAGTTCTTC
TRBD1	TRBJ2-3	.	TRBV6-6	CASSPRDRGPSAARQYF	TGTGCCAGCAGTCCCCGGGACAGGGGGCCGTCCGCCGCTAGGCAGTATTTT
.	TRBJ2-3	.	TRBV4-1	CASSQVLGTDTQYF	TGCGCCAGCAGCCAAGTCCTCGGCACAGATACGCAGTATTTT